This T cell receptor beta chain originates from a study of CD8 T cells in Susac syndrome. An amount of RNA that ranged from roughly 0.5 to 1 ug was reverse transcribed with random hexamers. The CDR3 of TCR beta was amplified by immunoSEQ multiplex PCR across 54 Vbeta and 13 Jbeta. From the immunoSEQ multiplex PCR reads, TCRdb called clonotypes with MiXCR, one entry per CDR3 protein. The data contain over 95,000 distinct CDR3 sequences, less than 95% of them singletons. The ends were cut back, 5 bases at V and 9 bases at J, with 11 bases in the middle. Germline lookup yields CDR1 SEHNR and CDR2 FQNEAQ (reference sequence). This CDR3 is built from 12 residues. The sample holds one count of this clonotype.

This sequence was found in a human donor in good health. V is TRBV7-9 and J is TRBJ1-5, with D tentatively TRBD1 (6 bases). Input material: CD8+ T cells from PBMCs. CDR3 nucleotides: TGTGCCAGCAGCCAGGGGCAAGCGCCCCAGCATTTT. Its translation is CASSQGQAPQHF.